This T cell receptor (beta chain) was sequenced for a study of tumor-infiltrating lymphocytes in localized non-small cell lung cancer. Study background: Some samples were collected after neoadjuvant chemotherapy; smokers, never-smokers and several histologies were included. The study's findings and limits: Different pieces of the same tissue went to different assays, confounding technical variation with intratumor heterogeneity.

TCRdb's table, derived via immunoSEQ multiplex PCR, lists solely in-frame clones and lacks some. The sample shows under 3,500 clones, more than 55% of them seen only once. The germline gives CDR1 SGHVS, CDR2 FQNEAQ. V lost 1 base to trimming and J lost 5 bases, with 14 bases between them. CDR3 length: 16 residues. Concerning this clone: Its antigen remains unidentified.

V and J are TRBV7-8 and TRBJ2-2; TRBD1 or TRBD2 may be the D gene (6 bases each). Sequenced: uninvolved lung tissue not adjacent to the tumor. This TCR was recovered from a human donor with non-small cell lung cancer. Written as DNA, the CDR3 is TGTGCCAGCAGCTTAGGACTACAGGGAGGAACCGGGGAGCTGTTTTTT. This translates into CASSLGLQGGTGELFF.